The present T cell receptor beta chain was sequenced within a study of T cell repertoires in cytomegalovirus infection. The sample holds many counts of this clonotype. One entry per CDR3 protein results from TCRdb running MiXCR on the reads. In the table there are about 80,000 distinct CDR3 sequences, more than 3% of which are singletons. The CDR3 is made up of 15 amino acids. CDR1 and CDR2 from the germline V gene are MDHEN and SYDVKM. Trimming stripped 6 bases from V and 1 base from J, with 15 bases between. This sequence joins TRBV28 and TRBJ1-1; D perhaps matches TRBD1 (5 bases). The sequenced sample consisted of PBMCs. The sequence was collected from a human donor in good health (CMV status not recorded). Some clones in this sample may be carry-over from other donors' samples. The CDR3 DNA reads TGTGCCAGCAGCTCACCCGGACAACAGAACACTGAAGCTTTCTTT. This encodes CASSSPGQQNTEAFF.